These 30 T cell receptor beta chains share one sample of origin, sequenced in a study of T cells in Graves' hyperthyroidism and ophthalmopathy. There were TCR beta CDR3 regions amplified from RNA transcripts. HTBI primers drove first-round RT-PCR of the TCR CDR3. Each CDR3 protein is one row after TCRdb ran MiXCR on the multiplex PCR reads. This repertoire shows 270,000 or so distinct CDR3 sequences, roughly 15% found once; its top ten account for around 31%. Sequenced sample: blood. These receptors came from a woman aged 50 to 65 with Graves' hyperthyroidism that later progressed to Graves' ophthalmopathy.

In this sample, this clonotype turned up a few times. The V and J genes are TRBV27 and TRBJ1-1; no definite D call. The CDR3 is made up of 13 amino acids. Trimming took off 6 bases at V and 3 bases at J, with 11 bases between the two ends. The V gene's germline CDR1 is MNHEY and CDR2 SMNVEV (reference sequence). DNA of the CDR3: TGTGCCAGCAGCGACCGGGGTTACACTGAAGCTTTCTTT. Its translation: CASSDRGYTEAFF.

The table lists this clonotype with many counts. The gene calls are TRBV2 and TRBJ2-7; the D is unclear. V lost 3 bases, J lost 3 bases, and 12 bases lay in between. This CDR3 region has 14 residues. Germline values: CDR1 SNHLY, CDR2 FYNNEI. CDR3 residues: CASSDPGTIYEQYF. Here the CDR3 DNA reads TGTGCCAGCAGTGACCCAGGAACGATCTACGAGCAGTACTTC. Full variable domain (rest looked up from reference TRBV2 and TRBJ2-7): EPEVTQTPSHQVTQMGQEVILRCVPISNHLYFYWYRQILGQKVEFLVSFYNNEISEKSEIFDDQFSVERPDGSNFTLKIRSTKLEDSAMYFCASSDPGTIYEQYFGPGTRLTVT.

In regard to this clonotype: This sequence may be a read error, since a much larger clone differs from it by one base. No conserved phenylalanine or tryptophan ends this CDR3, so it is likely a read error. J is TRBJ2-5 and V is TRBV7-6; D unclear. The CDR3 is 13 amino acids. Germline lookup yields CDR1 SGHVS and CDR2 FNYEAQ. V lost 3 bases to trimming and J lost 1 base, with 6 bases between them. The CDR3 bases are TGTGCCAGCAGCTTTAATTCCCAAGAGACCCAGTACCTC. Translated: CASSFNSQETQYL.

Points on this clonotype: Being one base from a much bigger clone, this may be a read error. The V and J genes are TRBV27 and TRBJ2-5; either TRBD1 or TRBD2 may fit D (7 bases each). CDR3 size: 15 residues. Germline V gene data show CDR1 as MNHEY and CDR2 as SMNVEV (reference sequence). The CDR3: CASGLSGRGGETQYF. In DNA form, the CDR3 reads TGTGCCAGCGGTTTATCAGGCAGGGGGGGAGAGACCCAGTACTTC.

This clonotype showed up many times. This chain joins TRBV2 and TRBJ1-4; no clear D gene. V gave up 6 bases and J gave up 8 bases, with 16 bases separating them. The CDR3 length is 14 residues. CDR1 is SNHLY and CDR2 is FYNNEI in the germline V gene. CDR3 residues: CASRSPQTDEKLFF. In DNA, the CDR3 is TGTGCCAGCAGGTCCCCACAGACTGACGAAAAACTGTTTTTT.

This clonotype came up many times. J is TRBJ2-3 and V is TRBV12-3 or TRBV12-4, with D unresolved. V lost 6 bases, J lost 3 bases, and 13 bases lay in between. This CDR3 has 14 amino acids. The CDR3 here is CASSWAIQTDTQYF. In DNA form, the CDR3 reads TGTGCCAGCAGCTGGGCTATACAGACAGATACGCAGTATTTT.

This clonotype came up many times. V gene TRBV12-3 or TRBV12-4 combines with J gene TRBJ2-1, with D perhaps matching TRBD2 (6 bases). The CDR3 is 14 amino acids. V lost 2 bases to trimming and J lost 3 bases, with 8 bases between them. The CDR3 spells CASSLTSFYNEQFF. The CDR3 region has the DNA TGTGCCAGCAGTTTAACTAGCTTCTACAATGAGCAGTTCTTC.

As regards this clonotype: Because it lacks the conserved phenylalanine or tryptophan at the end, this CDR3 is likely a read error. The chain uses TRBV6-1 and TRBJ2-5, with a tentative D call TRBD2 (6 bases). Germline V CDR1 and CDR2: MNHNS, SASEGT. The CDR3 is made up of 17 amino acids. Trimming shortened V by 5 bases and J by 4 bases, and 23 bases separated the two germline ends. The CDR3 region has the DNA TGTGCCAGCAGTCGGACTAAAGCCCATTTATTAAGAGAGACCCAGTACCTC. This translates into CASSRTKAHLLRETQYL.

This chain uses TRBV14 with TRBJ1-1; D might be TRBD1 (5 bases). CDR1 SGHDN and CDR2 FVKESK come from the germline V gene. The CDR3 extends over 13 amino acids. Trimming took off 7 bases at V and 0 bases at J, with 9 bases between the two ends. CDR3 amino acids: CASKGSMNTEAFF. The CDR3, as DNA: TGTGCCAGCAAGGGGAGCATGAACACTGAAGCTTTCTTT. The full variable domain, rest sourced from reference TRBV14 and TRBJ1-1, is EAGVTQFPSHSVIEKGQTVTLRCDPISGHDNLYWYRRVMGKEIKFLLHFVKESKQDESGMPNNRFLAERTGGTYSTLKVQPAELEDSGVYFCASKGSMNTEAFFGQGTRLTVV.

This clonotype was observed at least ten times. V gene TRBV11-2 combines with J gene TRBJ2-2, with TRBD1 matching 11 bases. The CDR3 extends over 17 amino acids. With V trimmed by 0 bases and J by 7 bases, 7 bases remained unmatched. Germline-derived CDR1 and CDR2 are SGHAT and FQNNGV. As DNA, the CDR3 is TGTGCCAGCAGCTTAGATGGACAGGGGGCCCGAGTCGGGGAGCTGTTTTTT. Protein: CASSLDGQGARVGELFF.

This clonotype appeared many times. V usage is TRBV5-1 and J usage is TRBJ2-1; 7 bases align to TRBD2. Germline V CDR1 and CDR2: SGHRS, YFSETQ. The CDR3 sequence is 15 residues long. Unmatched junction bases numbered 4, after V lost 1 base and J lost 3 bases. As DNA, the CDR3 is TGCGCCAGCAGCTTGCGGGAGGCTTTCTACAATGAGCAGTTCTTC. This sequence encodes CASSLREAFYNEQFF.

The V and J genes are TRBV6-4 and TRBJ1-5; maybe TRBD1 (6 bases). CDR3 length: 13 residues. Trimming removed 5 bases from V and 6 bases from J, with 11 bases in between. Germline V gene data show CDR1 as MRHNA and CDR2 as SNTAGT. Here the CDR3 reads CASSSRGGQPQHF. The CDR3 DNA follows: TGTGCCAGCAGTTCCAGGGGCGGTCAGCCCCAGCATTTT.

This clonotype was seen ten or more times. The chain recombines TRBV5-1 with TRBJ1-1; D gene uncertain. V was trimmed by 4 bases and J by 5 bases, leaving 15 bases between them. The germline V gene has CDR1 SGHRS and CDR2 YFSETQ. This CDR3 contains 14 residues. The CDR3 loop reads CASSGWSQETEAFF. The DNA for the CDR3 is TGCGCCAGCAGCGGCTGGTCCCAAGAGACTGAAGCTTTCTTT.

This clonotype has a handful of counts. This chain joins TRBV7-2 and TRBJ2-5, with 7 bases aligning to TRBD1. The CDR3 is 14 residues long. V trimming: 6 bases; J trimming: 5 bases; junction bases outside the gene matches: 9. Germline CDR1 and CDR2: SGHTA and FQGNSA. DNA of the CDR3: TGTGCCAGCAGTTACACAGGGGCCCGGGAGACCCAGTACTTC. Residues: CASSYTGARETQYF.

This clonotype was observed many times. The chain joins TRBV7-2 to TRBJ2-1, with TRBD2 as a possible D gene (6 bases). The CDR3 loop spans 13 amino acids. The germline V and J ends were trimmed by 3 bases and 9 bases, with 12 bases remaining between them. Germline V CDR1 and CDR2: SGHTA, FQGNSA. The CDR3: CASSFSGAGEQFF. For the CDR3, the DNA is TGTGCCAGCAGCTTTTCGGGAGCAGGTGAGCAGTTCTTC. The full variable domain, completed using reference TRBV7-2 and TRBJ2-1, is GAGVSQSPSNKVTEKGKDVELRCDPISGHTALYWYRQSLGQGLEFLIYFQGNSAPDKSGLPSDRFSAERTGGSVSTLTIQRTQQEDSAVYLCASSFSGAGEQFFGPGTRLTVL.

The V call is TRBV5-1, the J call TRBJ1-5, with 7 bases lining up with TRBD1. The CDR3 has 19 residues. V shed 6 bases and J 2 bases; nucleotides not matched to a gene: 20. The germline V gene encodes CDR1 SGHRS and CDR2 YFSETQ. CDR3 sequence (DNA): TGCGCCAGCACCCTGCCCGGGACAGTTTACCGAGGGGGCAATCAGCCCCAGCATTTT. It codes for CASTLPGTVYRGGNQPQHF.

This clonotype was found many times. The V call is TRBV5-5, the J call TRBJ1-2; D is unresolved. V was clipped by 0 bases and J by 4 bases, with 7 bases between them. Germline V gene lookup returns CDR1 SGHKS and CDR2 YYEKEE (reference sequence). The length of the CDR3 is 13 residues. CDR3 sequence (DNA): TGTGCCAGCAGCTTGGAAGCGGGCTATGGCTACACCTTC. It translates to CASSLEAGYGYTF. Combining the CDR3 with reference TRBV5-5 and TRBJ1-2 gives the whole variable domain DAGVTQSPTHLIKTRGQQVTLRCSPISGHKSVSWYQQVLGQGPQFIFQYYEKEERGRGNFPDRFSARQFPNYSSELNVNALLLGDSALYLCASSLEAGYGYTFGSGTRLTVV.

Comment on this clonotype: This sequence may be a read error, since a much larger clone differs from it by one base. The chain links TRBV9 to TRBJ2-1, with 8 bases aligning to TRBD2. The CDR3 totals 16 residues. Germline V gene lookup returns CDR1 SGDLS and CDR2 YYNGEE. The CDR3 protein is CAGSVGGSGNYDEQFF. The DNA for the CDR3 is TGTGCCGGCAGCGTAGGGGGTAGCGGGAACTACGATGAGCAGTTCTTC.

The chain couples TRBV20-1 to TRBJ2-1; possible D gene TRBD2, 6 bases. The germline V gene encodes CDR1 DFQATT and CDR2 SNEGSKA (reference sequence). CDR3 length: 11 amino acids. The germline V and J ends were trimmed by 6 bases and 10 bases, with 13 bases remaining between them. CDR3 DNA: TGCAGTGCCCTTTCGGACTACGAGCAGTTCTTC. It codes for CSALSDYEQFF.

This clonotype was picked up many times. The chain employs TRBV28 and TRBJ1-1, with TRBD1 as a possible D gene (6 bases). V was shortened by 4 bases and J by 5 bases, with 17 bases between the two germline ends. CDR1 MDHEN and CDR2 SYDVKM come from the germline V gene. The CDR3 consists of 15 residues. The CDR3 nucleotides are TGTGCCAGCAGTTCTGGGGGGCGCAAGGGGACTGAAGCTTTCTTT. Translated: CASSSGGRKGTEAFF.

This clonotype was detected ten times or more. This chain connects TRBV5-1 to TRBJ1-2; 10 bases are a match to TRBD1. The CDR3 has 15 residues. With V trimmed by 3 bases and J by 7 bases, 9 bases remained unmatched. Per the germline V gene, CDR1 is SGHRS and CDR2 is YFSETQ. This CDR3 is CASSSGQGDNSGYTF. In nucleotides, the CDR3 is TGCGCCAGCAGCTCCGGACAGGGGGATAATTCTGGCTACACCTTC.

In this sample, this clonotype turned up many times. The chain carries TRBV6-1 and TRBJ2-5, with D perhaps TRBD2 (7 bases). The CDR3 spans 14 residues. The germline V gene encodes CDR1 MNHNS and CDR2 SASEGT. V lost 7 bases, J lost 4 bases, and 16 bases lay in between. The CDR3 spells CASTDPGGRETQYF. The CDR3 nucleotides are TGTGCCAGCACCGATCCGGGGGGCCGAGAGACCCAGTACTTC.

This clonotype has ten or more counts. CDR3 protein: CASSLWGRGTEAFF. The CDR3, as DNA: TGTGCCAGCAGTTTATGGGGGAGAGGGACTGAAGCTTTCTTT. J is TRBJ1-1 and V is TRBV28, with D unresolved. The germline CDR1 and CDR2 sequences are MDHEN and SYDVKM. With 0 bases removed from V and 5 bases from J, the gap between germline ends came to 10 bases. This CDR3 has 14 residues.

This clonotype was counted only a few times. J is TRBJ1-5 and V is TRBV28; D ambiguous. The CDR3 length is 12 residues. Trimming stripped 1 base from V and 7 bases from J, with 5 bases between. Germline values: CDR1 MDHEN, CDR2 SYDVKM. In DNA, the CDR3 is TGTGCCAGCAGTTTATCAGGACAGCCCCAGCATTTT. It translates to CASSLSGQPQHF.

This clonotype was observed a handful of times. A much more abundant neighbour one base away suggests this may be a read error. This chain links TRBV11-2 with TRBJ2-1, with D perhaps TRBD1 (6 bases). CDR3 length equals 14 residues. CDR1 is SGHAT and CDR2 is FQNNGV in the germline V gene. CDR3 loop: CACSFYTGYNEQFF. CDR3 bases: TGTGCCTGCAGCTTCTACACAGGGTACAATGAGCAGTTCTTC.

This clonotype was observed at least ten times. This rearrangement joins TRBV10-2 to TRBJ2-7; the match to TRBD2 covers 10 bases. Germline V gene lookup returns CDR1 WSHSY and CDR2 SAAADI. After removal of 5 bases from V and 4 bases from J, the junction contained 5 bases not matched to a gene. The CDR3 covers 14 residues. Here the CDR3 reads CASSLAGEGYEQYF. CDR3 nucleotide sequence: TGCGCCAGCAGTCTAGCGGGAGAGGGGTACGAGCAGTACTTC.

This clonotype showed up many times. The chain links TRBV9 to TRBJ2-1; 7 bases line up with TRBD2. CDR3 length: 17 amino acids. After removal of 4 bases from V and 0 bases from J, the junction contained 10 bases not matched to a gene. CDR1 and CDR2 from the germline V gene are SGDLS and YYNGEE. CDR3 nucleotides: TGTGCCAGCAGCCACTTTTCTAGCGGCCTCTCCTACAATGAGCAGTTCTTC. This gives the protein CASSHFSSGLSYNEQFF.

This clonotype was observed many times. The J gene is TRBJ2-2, the V gene TRBV5-1, with D hard to call. Germline-derived CDR1 and CDR2 are SGHRS and YFSETQ. V was clipped by 0 bases and J by 11 bases, with 5 bases between them. The CDR3 has 11 amino acids. CDR3 residues: CASSLAAELFF. CDR3 sequence (DNA): TGCGCCAGCAGCTTGGCCGCAGAGCTGTTTTTT.

This clonotype was seen at least ten times. The V call is TRBV3-1, the J call TRBJ2-2; D not certain. There are 15 residues in the CDR3. V lost 0 bases to trimming and J lost 4 bases, with 9 bases between them. From germline, CDR1 is LGHDT and CDR2 YNNKEL (reference sequence). CDR3 sequence: CASSQEASFTGELFF. The DNA of the CDR3 is TGTGCCAGCAGCCAAGAGGCTTCCTTCACCGGGGAGCTGTTTTTT.

This clonotype was observed a few times. The chain joins TRBV19 to TRBJ2-5, with D possibly TRBD2 on 6 matching bases. V gave up 5 bases and J gave up 2 bases, with 12 bases separating them. CDR3 size: 14 residues. CDR1 and CDR2 (germline): LNHDA, SQIVND (reference sequence). The CDR3 coding sequence is TGTGCCAGTAGTTTGTACCGGGAGCAAGAGACCCAGTACTTC. Translation gives CASSLYREQETQYF.